Shown below are 24 T cell receptor beta chains from a single sample sequenced in a study of shared clonotypes between healthy human individuals. Produced via immunoSEQ multiplex PCR; TCRdb's table is partial and in-frame only. The sample has about 2,100,000 clones; about 92% are singletons. Positively selected for CCR7, the CD45RO-negative cells used as naive CD8 cells excluded terminally differentiated effector memory CD45RA+ cells. The sequencing sample was made of naive CD8+ T cells from PBMCs. These receptors all come from a man between 18 and 35 years old in good health. Some clones in this sample may be carry-over from other donors' samples.

This clone was counted a single time. This chain links TRBV9 with TRBJ2-1; 8 nucleotides align to TRBD1. CDR3 length: 16 amino acids. Unmatched junction bases numbered 2, after V lost 0 bases and J lost 0 bases. Germline-derived CDR1 and CDR2 are SGDLS and YYNGEE. In DNA, the CDR3 is TGTGCCAGCAGCGTAGCCGGACAGGGCTCCTACAATGAGCAGTTCTTC. It translates to CASSVAGQGSYNEQFF.

The chain combines TRBV27 with TRBJ2-7, with 10 positions matching TRBD2. Per germline, CDR1 MNHEY and CDR2 SMNVEV (reference sequence). The CDR3 is 17 amino acids. Trimming at V came to 2 bases and at J to 2 bases, leaving 9 bases not matched to a gene. Here the CDR3 DNA reads TGTGCCAGCAGTTTACTGGATCTAGCGGGAGAGGCCTACGAGCAGTACTTC. Its protein product is CASSLLDLAGEAYEQYF.

This chain links TRBV27 with TRBJ1-5; D gene unclear. The CDR3 runs 15 residues. Germline loops: CDR1 MNHEY, CDR2 SMNVEV (reference sequence). The V end was cut by 6 bases, the J end by 0 bases, with 12 bases between. CDR3 protein: CASSLTRPSNQPQHF. CDR3 coding DNA: TGTGCCAGCAGCCTCACCCGTCCTAGCAATCAGCCCCAGCATTTT.

This clone was seen only a few times. V is TRBV4-1 and J is TRBJ1-3, with D tentatively TRBD1 (5 bases). CDR1 and CDR2 (germline): MGHRA, YSYEKL. The CDR3 covers 14 residues. Trimming took 2 bases from V and 3 from J, leaving 8 bases between them. The CDR3 loop reads CASSQSRVGNTIYF. CDR3 nucleotide sequence: TGCGCCAGCAGCCAAAGCAGGGTTGGAAACACCATATATTTT.

The chain couples TRBV10-3 to TRBJ2-3; 10 positions match TRBD1. The CDR3 is 18 amino acids. With 2 bases clipped from V and 3 bases from J, the junction kept 11 bases outside the gene matches. The germline CDR1 and CDR2 sequences are ENHRY and SYGVKD. The DNA of the CDR3 is TGTGCCATCAGTGAGAGATCGGGACAGGGGCGGTGGACAGATACGCAGTATTTT. It translates to CAISERSGQGRWTDTQYF.

The V call is TRBV27, the J call TRBJ2-7; TRBD1 might be the D (6 bases). The length of the CDR3 is 15 residues. Germline V gene data show CDR1 as MNHEY and CDR2 as SMNVEV (reference sequence). V was pared by 2 bases and J by 2 bases, with 13 bases between. CDR3: CASSLTEDSTYEQYF. The CDR3 DNA reads as TGTGCCAGCAGTTTAACAGAGGACAGCACCTACGAGCAGTACTTC.

This sequence joins TRBV7-2 and TRBJ2-1; D unresolved. Per germline, CDR1 SGHTA and CDR2 FQGNSA. V shed 2 bases and J shed 2 bases, with 10 bases lying between them. There are 15 residues in the CDR3. The DNA of the CDR3 is TGTGCCAGCAGCTTAAAGTTGGTGGCCTACAATGAGCAGTTCTTC. Translated: CASSLKLVAYNEQFF.

This chain connects TRBV19 to TRBJ2-1, with TRBD2 matching over 7 bases. Trimming removed 1 base from V and 0 bases from J; junction bases left unmatched: 3. The CDR3 extends over 16 amino acids. Germline CDR1 is LNHDA and CDR2 is SQIVND (reference sequence). The CDR3 sequence: CASSIVGGISYNEQFF. The CDR3 region has the DNA TGTGCCAGTAGTATAGTCGGGGGGATCTCCTACAATGAGCAGTTCTTC.

The J gene is TRBJ2-1, the V gene TRBV11-2, with 9 bases aligning to TRBD1. The CDR3 is 16 amino acids. After removal of 3 bases from V and 3 bases from J, the junction contained 6 bases not matched to a gene. Germline V lookup: CDR1 SGHAT, CDR2 FQNNGV. The CDR3 loop reads CASSLDGQGIYNEQFF. The CDR3 nucleotides are TGTGCCAGCAGCTTGGACGGACAGGGGATCTACAATGAGCAGTTCTTC. The whole variable domain, filled in from reference TRBV11-2 and TRBJ2-1, reads EAGVAQSPRYKIIEKRQSVAFWCNPISGHATLYWYQQILGQGPKLLIQFQNNGVVDDSQLPKDRFSAERLKGVDSTLKIQPAKLEDSAVYLCASSLDGQGIYNEQFFGPGTRLTVL.

This clone was observed a single time. The same CDR3 arises from other DNA sequences in this sample as well. The chain joins TRBV27 to TRBJ2-7; 8 nucleotides agree with TRBD1. The CDR3 covers 13 residues. Germline V gene lookup returns CDR1 MNHEY and CDR2 SMNVEV (reference sequence). V shed 3 bases, J shed 4 bases, and the junction held 2 bases outside the gene matches. The CDR3 nucleotides are TGTGCCAGCAGTTTCGGACAGGGATACGAGCAGTACTTC. Encoded protein: CASSFGQGYEQYF.

V is TRBV4-3 and J is TRBJ1-2; TRBD1 matches 8 bases. The ends lost 0 bases at V and 8 bases at J; junction bases unmatched: 20. Germline V gives CDR1 LGHNA, CDR2 YSLEER. The CDR3 runs to 19 residues. The CDR3, as DNA: TGCGCCAGCAGCCAAGATACCGCAGGGGGCGAGGGGGGGTCACTGGGCTACACCTTC. This encodes CASSQDTAGGEGGSLGYTF.

The chain has TRBV13 and TRBJ2-7; 9 bases align to TRBD1. This CDR3 is built from 15 residues. Germline CDR1 is PRHDT and CDR2 is FYEKMQ (reference sequence). V shed 2 bases, J shed 3 bases, and the junction held 5 bases outside the gene matches. The CDR3 coding sequence is TGTGCCAGCAGCTTACAACAGGGGGCGCGCTACGAGCAGTACTTC. Its translation is CASSLQQGARYEQYF.

This chain connects TRBV15 to TRBJ2-5; 7 nucleotides match TRBD1. The CDR3 is made up of 14 amino acids. Per the germline V gene, CDR1 is LNHNV and CDR2 is YYDKDF (reference sequence). The J segment lost 5 bases and the V segment lost 5 bases, leaving 8 bases of the junction unmatched. The CDR3: CATSHRQGWETQYF. CDR3 nucleotide sequence: TGTGCCACCAGCCACCGACAGGGTTGGGAGACCCAGTACTTC.

The chain recombines TRBV19 with TRBJ2-1, with TRBD2 matching over 9 bases. V gave up 11 bases and J gave up 9 bases; unmatched junction bases: 14. The CDR3 is 14 amino acids. From germline, CDR1 is LNHDA and CDR2 SQIVND (reference sequence). CDR3 DNA: TGTGCCCCTTACGGGGCTAGCGGGAAGACTGAGCAGTTCTTC. Its protein is CAPYGASGKTEQFF.

This clone turned up a few times. The chain has TRBV28 and TRBJ2-5, with a tentative D call TRBD1 (7 bases). The V gene's germline CDR1 is MDHEN and CDR2 SYDVKM. Trimming shortened V by 10 bases and J by 2 bases, and 14 bases separated the two germline ends. This CDR3 comprises 13 residues. Here the CDR3 reads CATRGERQETQYF. The CDR3 DNA reads as TGTGCCACCAGGGGGGAAAGGCAAGAGACCCAGTACTTC.

A single count supports this clone. The J gene is TRBJ1-3, the V gene TRBV27, with D perhaps TRBD1 (6 bases). The CDR3 consists of 16 residues. The germline CDR1 and CDR2 sequences are MNHEY and SMNVEV (reference sequence). V was trimmed by 6 bases and J by 0 bases, leaving 15 bases between them. The chain's CDR3 is CASSSRGGFSGNTIYF. DNA for the CDR3: TGTGCCAGCAGCTCCAGGGGAGGGTTCTCTGGAAACACCATATATTTT.

The chain is built from TRBV7-9 and TRBJ2-7, with no clear D. V was trimmed by 1 base and J by 3 bases, leaving 10 bases between them. This CDR3 is 14 amino acids long. Germline V CDR1 and CDR2: SEHNR, FQNEAQ (reference sequence). The CDR3, as DNA: TGTGCCAGCAGCTTAGAGCGCCAGAACTACGAGCAGTACTTC. The encoded protein is CASSLERQNYEQYF.

The chain joins TRBV9 to TRBJ1-1; possible D gene TRBD1, 5 bases. Germline assignment: CDR1 SGDLS and CDR2 YYNGEE. The CDR3 is 17 amino acids. V lost 2 bases to trimming and J lost 1 base, with 18 bases between them. This CDR3 is CASSVAGRLSKNTEAFF. CDR3 DNA: TGTGCCAGCAGCGTCGCGGGGCGGCTATCAAAGAACACTGAAGCTTTCTTT.

The CDR3 loop reads CASSFIRSTYEQYF. The CDR3 DNA reads as TGTGCCAGCAGTTTCATTCGTAGTACCTACGAGCAGTACTTC. The rearrangement joins TRBV27 to TRBJ2-7; the D is unclear. The CDR3 has 14 residues. Looked up from germline, CDR1 is MNHEY and CDR2 is SMNVEV (reference sequence). The V end lost 3 bases, the J end lost 2 bases, and 11 bases lay between the germline ends.

This clone was observed a single time. V usage is TRBV9 and J usage is TRBJ1-5; 10 bases are shared with TRBD1. CDR3 length equals 15 residues. Germline CDR1 is SGDLS and CDR2 is YYNGEE. Losses at the gene ends were 4 bases for V and 7 bases for J; bases not matched to a gene: 8. The CDR3 region has the DNA TGTGCCAGCAGCATGACAGGGGGCGCGGGGCAGCCCCAGCATTTT. It translates to CASSMTGGAGQPQHF.

The chain recombines TRBV19 with TRBJ2-2; no clear D gene. V lost 8 bases, J lost 1 base, and 8 bases lay in between. The germline gives CDR1 LNHDA, CDR2 SQIVND (reference sequence). This CDR3 spans 13 amino acids. CDR3 sequence: CASSFQNTGELFF. In DNA form, the CDR3 reads TGTGCCAGTTCATTCCAGAACACCGGGGAGCTGTTTTTT.

The DNA of the CDR3 is TGTGCCAGCAGCTTAGTGCGGGACAGGGAGGCCTACAATGAGCAGTTCTTC. The encoded protein is CASSLVRDREAYNEQFF. The genes are TRBV7-9 and TRBJ2-1, with 9 bases matching TRBD1. Germline V gives CDR1 SEHNR, CDR2 FQNEAQ (reference sequence). V dropped 1 base and J dropped 2; count of bases not matched to a gene: 6. This CDR3 comprises 17 residues.

The chain employs TRBV7-8 and TRBJ1-5; D not resolved. The germline V gene has CDR1 SGHVS and CDR2 FQNEAQ. V dropped 5 bases and J dropped 2 bases, with 13 bases sitting between them. CDR3 length equals 15 residues. The CDR3 is CASSPAPGGNQPQHF. The CDR3 DNA sequence: TGTGCCAGCAGCCCCGCCCCAGGTGGCAATCAGCCCCAGCATTTT.

The chain uses TRBV7-6 and TRBJ2-1, with 8 positions matching TRBD2. Germline CDR1 reads SGHVS; CDR2 reads FNYEAQ. The CDR3 length is 17 residues. V was pared by 5 bases and J by 0 bases, with 9 bases of the junction left unmatched. CDR3 protein: CASSPPASGSSYNEQFF. CDR3 DNA: TGTGCCAGCAGCCCTCCGGCCAGCGGGAGCTCCTACAATGAGCAGTTCTTC.